This note documents a single T cell receptor beta chain sequence. Its target is not known. This specimen belongs to a study of shared clonotypes between healthy human individuals. Study details: The donors, two women and a few men, were aged 18 to 49. Used for every donor were three CD4 naive, three CD4 memory, two CD8 naive and one CD8 memory plate. Study findings and constraints: Naive CD4 clonotypes were shared across a handful of donors at around 5%.

Germline CDR1 reads MNHEY; CDR2 reads SMNVEV (reference sequence). The CDR3 has 13 residues. V dropped 6 bases and J dropped 9 bases, with 16 bases sitting between them. Genomic DNA of each subset was evenly split across several immunoSEQ plates. Using immunoSEQ multiplex PCR, the repertoire was profiled, and TCRdb retains in-frame clones only, with some absent. In the table there are some 2,100,000 clones, around 95% of which are singletons. The rearrangement uses TRBV27 and TRBJ2-3; a possible D gene is TRBD2 (5 bases). This TCR was recovered from a man aged 18-30 years in good health. Sequenced material: naive CD4+ T cells sorted from blood. Subset of the sample: CD45RA+ positively selected. The CDR3 spells CASRERAGLTQYF. CDR3 nucleotides: TGTGCCAGCAGAGAACGGGCGGGTTTAACGCAGTATTTT.